The TCR beta chain under discussion was sequenced for a study of naive CD8 T cells in extremely preterm neonates. Points from the study as a whole: Preterm neonates shared more CDR3 nucleotide sequences (approximately 2.7%) than older groups. Preterm CDR3s were shorter than older groups', with fewer N additions and less trimming.

Without labor or membrane rupture, elective cesareans at roughly 37-41 weeks supplied term cord blood. The table came from immunoSEQ multiplex PCR; TCRdb's copy has only in-frame clones and leaves some out. The sample has several thousand clones, around 97% seen once. Points on this clone: No antigen is known for it.

Trimming at V came to 4 bases and at J to 2 bases, leaving 9 bases not matched to a gene. The CDR3 extends over 16 amino acids. CDR1 and CDR2 from the germline V gene are SGHVS and FQNEAQ. The gene calls are TRBV7-8 and TRBJ2-3, with 7 bases fitting TRBD2. The specimen was naive CD8+ T cells from cord blood. The sequence was obtained from a newborn in good health. The CDR3 sequence: CASSSPTSDITDTQYF. In DNA, the CDR3 is TGTGCCAGCAGCTCGCCCACTAGCGACATCACAGATACGCAGTATTTT.